This entry concerns a single T cell receptor (beta chain). The sample is drawn from a study of OX40 agonist ivuxolimab in advanced cancers. About the research overall: An agonistic human IgG2 monoclonal antibody against OX40 (CD134) was given. Ivuxolimab was administered intravenously to patients at 0.01 to 10 mg/kg every 2 weeks.

The CDR3 consists of 11 residues. V lost 6 bases and J 9 bases, leaving 11 bases between the germline ends. Germline-derived CDR1 and CDR2 are MNHNS and SASEGT. Clones were read by immunoSEQ multiplex PCR, and TCRdb kept only the in-frame ones, dropping some. The repertoire holds over 100,000 clones, with 90% to 95% as singletons. The sample consisted of CD4+ or CD8+ T cells sorted from blood, taken in a trial of the OX40 agonist ivuxolimab. The sequence derives from an adult with an advanced solid tumor such as melanoma, head and neck, liver or kidney cancer. The chain carries TRBV6-1 and TRBJ2-5, with D unresolved. CDR3 protein: CASSVQRPQYF. The CDR3 coding sequence is TGTGCCAGCAGCGTACAGAGACCCCAGTACTTC.